The present T cell receptor beta chain was sequenced within a study of identical twins. Study results and caveats: In zero-insertion analyses, partial confounding could arise from invariant MAIT and iNKT cells. Researchers reported excess low generation probability among twin-shared out-of-frame alpha sequences.

The donors were all healthy and Caucasian. Comment on this clonotype: The target antigen is unknown.

TCRdb itself ran the 5' RACE reads through MiXCR, one entry per CDR3 protein. This sample has 700,000 to 950,000 distinct CDR3 sequences, with more than 9% found just once. This same sample was also part of a study on yellow fever vaccine responses in identical twins.

This receptor was identified in a young woman in good health. Sequencing used PBMCs.

The CDR3 reads CASSLTFEPYVRKLFF. The CDR3 DNA follows: TGTGCCAGCAGCTTAACCTTCGAACCCTACGTTCGGAAACTGTTTTTT. This chain joins TRBV7-9 and TRBJ1-4; no clear D gene. The germline V gene encodes CDR1 SEHNR and CDR2 FQNEAQ (reference sequence). The germline V and J ends were trimmed by 2 bases and 11 bases, with 21 bases remaining between them. This CDR3 spans 16 amino acids.